The rows below give T cell receptor beta chains drawn from one sample of a study of blood T cell repertoires in COVID-19. Sequenced by immunoSEQ multiplex PCR; TCRdb stores in-frame clones only, minus some. The sample has approximately 170,000 clones, approximately 90% seen once. The sequencing sample was made of peripheral blood. The receptors derive from a man in his fifties or sixties with acute or convalescent COVID-19. Both conserved end residues are part of each CDR3. A D gene is named only where the DNA matches it firmly. Some rows have no size entry. The others give once, few or many, or a class for an expanded clone.

>-|TRBD1|TRBV4-1|TRBJ1-5
TGCGCCAGCAGCCAAGATCTTTCCGGGACAGGGAATCAGCCCCAGCATTTT
CASSQDLSGTGNQPQHF
>-|TRBD1|TRBV6-6|TRBJ1-5
TGTGCCAGCAGTTACGACAGGGTAGGCAATCAGCCCCAGCATTTT
CASSYDRVGNQPQHF
>-|TRBD1|TRBV19|TRBJ2-5
TGTGCCACCGCACAGGGGCGGGAGACCCAGTACTTC
CATAQGRETQYF
>few|-|TRBV9|TRBJ1-2
TGTGCCAGCAGCCCTACAGGGCCATATGGCTACACCTTC
CASSPTGPYGYTF
>-|-|TRBV6-5|TRBJ1-2
TGTGCCAGCAGCGGGGGGGGCAGCCTCTATGGCTACACCTTC
CASSGGGSLYGYTF
>once|-|TRBV11-2|TRBJ1-6
TGTGCCAGCAGCTTTGGGGGCCCGGAATCACCCCTCCACTTT
CASSFGGPESPLHF
>-|TRBD2|TRBV19|TRBJ2-5
TGTGCCAGTAGTATCAGAGGGACTAGCGGGAAAGAGACCCAGTACTTC
CASSIRGTSGKETQYF
>-|-|TRBV7-2|TRBJ2-5
TGTGCCAGCAGCTTCCAACAGGGTGAAGAGACCCAGTACTTC
CASSFQQGEETQYF
>many|TRBD1|TRBV30|TRBJ1-1
TGTGCCTGGAGGGGGACAGGACCCACTGAAGCTTTCTTT
CAWRGTGPTEAFF
>-|TRBD1|TRBV9|TRBJ1-2
TGTGCCAGCAGCGTAGCGGGGACAGGTGGTGACTATGGCTACACCTTC
CASSVAGTGGDYGYTF
>-|TRBD1|TRBV9|TRBJ2-5
TGTGCCAGCAGCCCCGGGACAGGGAAAGAGACCCAGTACTTC
CASSPGTGKETQYF
>-|TRBD2|TRBV7-3|TRBJ2-1
TGTGCCAGCAGCTCGGGACTAGCGGGAGGCAAGGATGAGCAGTTCTTC
CASSSGLAGGKDEQFF
>-|TRBD1|TRBV15|TRBJ2-7
TGTGCCACCAGCGGAGGACAGGGGGCGTTTTACGAGCAGTACTTC
CATSGGQGAFYEQYF
>-|-|TRBV29-1|TRBJ1-4
TGCAGCGTGGCAGGATCAACTAATGAAAAACTGTTTTTT
CSVAGSTNEKLFF
>few|-|TRBV5-1|TRBJ2-1
TGCGCCAGCAGCCCCATAGCGGAATTATACAATGAGCAGTTCTTC
CASSPIAELYNEQFF
>once|-|TRBV7-6|TRBJ1-3
TGTGCCAGCAGCTCGAGCTCTGGAAACACCATATATTTT
CASSSSSGNTIYF
>-|TRBD1|TRBV7-2|TRBJ2-1
TGTGCCAGCAGCGTCCAGGGGGCCTACAATGAGCAGTTCTTC
CASSVQGAYNEQFF
>-|-|TRBV10-3|TRBJ1-2
TGTGCCATCAGTGAGTCTTCGGGAATGCGGGGCTACACCTTC
CAISESSGMRGYTF
>-|TRBD2|TRBV11-3|TRBJ2-3
TGTGCCAGCAGCCGGACTAGCGGGACTGACACGCAGTATTTT
CASSRTSGTDTQYF
>-|-|TRBV21-1|TRBJ1-5
TGTGCCAGCAGCAAAGCGGACAGGGCTCAGCCCCAGCATTTT
CASSKADRAQPQHF
>-|TRBD1|TRBV19|TRBJ2-1
TGTGCCAGTAGGGACGGACAGGGAGGAGACAATGAGCAGTTCTTC
CASRDGQGGDNEQFF
>few|-|TRBV15|TRBJ1-1
TGTGCCACCAGCTGGACTTTGAACACTGAAGCTTTCTTT
CATSWTLNTEAFF
>-|TRBD1|TRBV18|TRBJ1-1
TGTGCCAGCTCATCTGAGACAGGGAGGACTGAAGCTTTCTTT
CASSSETGRTEAFF
>-|TRBD1|TRBV10-3|TRBJ2-7
TGTGCCATCAGTGAGTTGTGGACAGGGTCCCATTCCTACGAGCAGTACTTC
CAISELWTGSHSYEQYF
>-|TRBD1|TRBV3-1/TRBV3-2|TRBJ1-2
TGTGCCAGCAGCCCTCCGGGACAGGGGAACTATGGCTACACCTTC
CASSPPGQGNYGYTF
>-|TRBD1|TRBV24-1|TRBJ1-2
TGTGCCACCAGTGATCCAAGGACAGGAAACTATGGCTACACCTTC
CATSDPRTGNYGYTF
>-|TRBD2|TRBV6-6|TRBJ2-3
TGTGCCAGCAGTCAAGGGACTACCACAGATACGCAGTATTTT
CASSQGTTTDTQYF
>-|-|TRBV6-1|TRBJ2-7
TGTGCCAGCAGTGATAGGGGGAACTACGAGCAGTACTTC
CASSDRGNYEQYF
>-|TRBD1|TRBV5-1|TRBJ2-2
TGCGCCAGCAGCGCAACAGGGGATACCGGGGAGCTGTTTTTT
CASSATGDTGELFF
>-|-|TRBV15|TRBJ1-1
TGTGCCACCAGCAGAGAGGCAGGGTTGGCCACTGAAGCTTTCTTT
CATSREAGLATEAFF
>-|TRBD1|TRBV20-1|TRBJ1-2
TGCAGTGTTTCAGGACAGGGGAGCTACACCTTC
CSVSGQGSYTF
>-|-|TRBV1|TRBJ2-3
TGCACCAGCAGCCAGAAACTAGCGGGGGAGGGCACAGATACGCAGTATTTT
CTSSQKLAGEGTDTQYF
>once|-|TRBV30|TRBJ1-1
TGTGCCTGGAGTGTACGGGGGGGGCCTTTGAACACTGAAGCTTTCTTT
CAWSVRGGPLNTEAFF
>few|-|TRBV2|TRBJ1-2
TGTGCCAGCAGTGCAGACACTGGCTACACCTTC
CASSADTGYTF
>-|-|TRBV11-2|TRBJ1-5
TGTGCCAGCAGCGCGGGAAGGAATCAGCCCCAGCATTTT
CASSAGRNQPQHF
>-|-|TRBV24-1|TRBJ1-1
TGTGCCACCAGTGATTTCCGTCGCGCTGAAGCTTTCTTT
CATSDFRRAEAFF
>-|-|TRBV23-1|TRBJ1-5
TGCGCCAGCAGTCGGTCTCAGGGAATTCAGGCCCAGCATTTT
CASSRSQGIQAQHF